Below, one T cell receptor (beta chain) is given with its context. Its cognate antigen is unknown. This sample was taken from a study of cytomegalovirus exposure and HLA in healthy donors. In the study overall: Prior work identified some 120 million unique TCR beta sequences in 150 million to 200 million T cells. Findings of the study overall: Both high specificity and high sensitivity reportedly marked the classifier's diagnosis of cytomegalovirus status.

The PCR ran on 60 Vbeta and 13 Jbeta primers. The protocol was immunoSEQ multiplex PCR, while the TCRdb copy is restricted to in-frame clones and leaves out a portion. The sample has over 150,000 clones, 60% to 80% seen once. The CDR3 totals 14 residues. Per germline, CDR1 SGHTA and CDR2 FQGNSA. V gave up 4 bases and J gave up 0 bases, with 8 bases separating them. Sequencing was done on a sample of PBMCs. This TCR was recovered from a man aged 25 to 40 in good health and CMV-seropositive. This rearrangement joins TRBV7-2 to TRBJ2-3, with a tentative D call TRBD2 (5 bases). The CDR3 spells CASSSGLSTDTQYF. In DNA, the CDR3 is TGTGCCAGCAGCTCAGGACTGAGCACAGATACGCAGTATTTT.